The entry that follows covers one T cell receptor beta chain sequence. Its specific antigen is unknown. No clone much larger than this one lies a single base away; base qualities are absent. The immunoSEQ Assay, a bias-controlled multiplex PCR, was used to amplify TCRbeta CDR3 regions from genomic DNA. The original methods were these. The number of nucleated cells in each sample was estimated from the amplification of reference gene primers within the assay. To quantify the absolute abundance of each unique TCRbeta CDR3 rearrangement, sequence reads were collapsed and filtered. For each sample, productive Simpson clonality was calculated as the square root of Simpson's diversity index across productive rearrangements. TCRdb provides this immuneACCESS table in a form limited to in-frame rearrangements. Some clones are lacking; in checked studies, under half of them reflect an unresolved V gene, and why the rest are absent is not known. V and J calls and clone size come straight from that table; D and trimming were deduced from the DNA. The sample table lists 95,000 to 120,000 clones, less than 85% of them with a count of one. In total, the top ten clones hold about 1.8% of the sample.

Each collaborating institution followed its own protocols to collect whole blood in K2EDTA tubes. For TCRbeta analysis, collaborators shipped samples in one of three forms: frozen whole blood, isolated PBMCs, or DNA extracted from either of those sample types. The sample originates from a study of blood T cell repertoires in COVID-19 (dated by TCRdb to between 2020 and 2021). Broadly, across the study: Collaborator samples came from the United States, Italy and Spain and covered acute and convalescent phases of COVID-19. The prospective study material was composed of cDNA or gDNA derived from T cells, B-cell-depleted T cells, or PBMCs. Deeply sampled blood TCRbeta repertoires from subjects exposed to, actively infected with, or recovered from COVID-19 were included in the dataset. The repertoires were released in a freely available public database intended as a resource for research on the immune response to SARS-CoV-2. Samples were obtained from the ongoing ImmuneRACE study (first 160 participants) and from over 1,000 subjects provided by 6 global collaborators. The sample metadata nearly always contained a de-identified subject ID, COVID-19 status, age in years and sex. Where available, HLA class I and class II types were obtained from metadata supplied by the sample provider rather than from assay-based typing. Study-wide conclusions, independent of this receptor: The amount of clinical and demographic metadata varied by source and participant and was provided uncurated.

Measured from the cysteine to the phenylalanine, the CDR3 is 14 residues long. Kept here is only the CDR3 DNA, which spans 42 bases and is read in frame from base 1. Trimming removed 3 bases from V and 4 bases from J; the gene matches leave 4 bases unexplained. CDR1 and CDR2 are drawn from the germline V gene: SGDLS, YYNGEE. What was sequenced was peripheral blood. The TCR comes from a woman aged 40 to 49 with acute or convalescent COVID-19. This chain is built from TRBV9 and TRBJ1-2, with 9 bases matching TRBD1. The CDR3 corresponds to CASSARTGVYGYTF. The DNA sequence is given as TGTGCCAGCAGCGCTCGGACAGGGGTCTATGGCTACACCTTC.